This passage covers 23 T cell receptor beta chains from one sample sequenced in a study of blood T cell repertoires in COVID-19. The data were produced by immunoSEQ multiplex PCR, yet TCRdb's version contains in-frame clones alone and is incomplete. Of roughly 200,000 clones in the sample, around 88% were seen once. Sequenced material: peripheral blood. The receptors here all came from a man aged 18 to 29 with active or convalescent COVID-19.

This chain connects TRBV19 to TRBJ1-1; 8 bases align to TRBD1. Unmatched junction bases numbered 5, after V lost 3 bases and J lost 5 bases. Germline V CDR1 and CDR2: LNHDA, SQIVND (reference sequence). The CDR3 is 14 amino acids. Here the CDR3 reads CASSIDRGGTEAFF. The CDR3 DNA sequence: TGTGCCAGTAGTATCGACAGGGGAGGTACTGAAGCTTTCTTT.

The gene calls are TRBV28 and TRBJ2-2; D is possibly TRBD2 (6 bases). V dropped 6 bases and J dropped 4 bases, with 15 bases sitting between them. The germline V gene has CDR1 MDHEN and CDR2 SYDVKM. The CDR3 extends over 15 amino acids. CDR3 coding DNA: TGTGCCAGCAGCATCACTAGCTTGGGCACCGGGGAGCTGTTTTTT. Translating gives CASSITSLGTGELFF.

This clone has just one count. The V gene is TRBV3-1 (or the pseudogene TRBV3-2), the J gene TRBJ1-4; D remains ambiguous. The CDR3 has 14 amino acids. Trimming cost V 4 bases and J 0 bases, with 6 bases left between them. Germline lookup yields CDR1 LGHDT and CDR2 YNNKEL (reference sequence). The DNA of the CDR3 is TGTGCCAGCAGCCCCGGGACAACTAATGAAAAACTGTTTTTT. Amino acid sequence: CASSPGTTNEKLFF.

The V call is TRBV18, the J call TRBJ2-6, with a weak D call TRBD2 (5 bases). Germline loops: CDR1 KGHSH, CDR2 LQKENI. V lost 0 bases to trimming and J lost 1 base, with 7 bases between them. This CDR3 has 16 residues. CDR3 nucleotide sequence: TGTGCCAGCTCACCACCCGGGGTTTCTGGGGCCAACGTCCTGACTTTC. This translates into CASSPPGVSGANVLTF.

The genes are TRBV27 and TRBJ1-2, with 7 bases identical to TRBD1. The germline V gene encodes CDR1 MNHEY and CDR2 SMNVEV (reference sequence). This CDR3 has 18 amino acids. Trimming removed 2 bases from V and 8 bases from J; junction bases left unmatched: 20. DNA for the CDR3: TGTGCCAGCAGTTTAAGGTCCGGACAGGCTTCGGACTTCCGAGGCTACACCTTC. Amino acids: CASSLRSGQASDFRGYTF.

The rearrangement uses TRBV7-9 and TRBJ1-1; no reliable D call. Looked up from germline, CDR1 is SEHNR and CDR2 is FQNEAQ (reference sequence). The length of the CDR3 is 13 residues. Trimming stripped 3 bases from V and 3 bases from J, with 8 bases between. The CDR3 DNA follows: TGTGCCAGCAGCTTTGTAAGAGACACTGAAGCTTTCTTT. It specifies CASSFVRDTEAFF.

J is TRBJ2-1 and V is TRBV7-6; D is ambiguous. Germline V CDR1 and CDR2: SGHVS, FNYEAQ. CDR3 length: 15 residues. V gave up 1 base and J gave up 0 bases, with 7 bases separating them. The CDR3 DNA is TGTGCCAGCAGCTTAGACCTGAGCTCCTACAATGAGCAGTTCTTC. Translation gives CASSLDLSSYNEQFF.

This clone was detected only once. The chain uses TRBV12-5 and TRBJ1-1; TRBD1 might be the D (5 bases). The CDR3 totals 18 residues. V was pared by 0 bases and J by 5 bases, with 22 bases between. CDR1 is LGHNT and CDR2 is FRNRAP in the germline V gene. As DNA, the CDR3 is TGTGCTAGTGGTTTGGTAGAAGGTTATGGCAGGGCAATGACTGAAGCTTTCTTT. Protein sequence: CASGLVEGYGRAMTEAFF.

The CDR3 nucleotides read TGTGCCAGCAGTATGGACAGACTACCTGAAGCTTTCTTT. Residues: CASSMDRLPEAFF. The V gene is TRBV28, the J gene TRBJ1-1, with a tentative D call TRBD1 (6 bases). In germline, CDR1 is MDHEN, CDR2 SYDVKM. The germline V and J ends were trimmed by 5 bases and 6 bases, with 13 bases remaining between them. This CDR3 region has 13 residues.

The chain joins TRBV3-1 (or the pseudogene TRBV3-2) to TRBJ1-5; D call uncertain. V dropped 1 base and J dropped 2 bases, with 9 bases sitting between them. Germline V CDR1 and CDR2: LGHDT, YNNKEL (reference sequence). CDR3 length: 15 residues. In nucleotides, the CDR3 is TGTGCCAGCAGCCAAGGGCGGTCAGGCAATCAGCCCCAGCATTTT. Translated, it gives CASSQGRSGNQPQHF.

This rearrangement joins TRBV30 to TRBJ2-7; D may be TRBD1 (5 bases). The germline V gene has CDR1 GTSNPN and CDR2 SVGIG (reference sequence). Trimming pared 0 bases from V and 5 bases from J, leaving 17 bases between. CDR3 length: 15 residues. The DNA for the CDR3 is TGTGCCTGGAGTGTACGAGACAGCCGAGCTCACGAGCAGTACTTC. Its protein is CAWSVRDSRAHEQYF.

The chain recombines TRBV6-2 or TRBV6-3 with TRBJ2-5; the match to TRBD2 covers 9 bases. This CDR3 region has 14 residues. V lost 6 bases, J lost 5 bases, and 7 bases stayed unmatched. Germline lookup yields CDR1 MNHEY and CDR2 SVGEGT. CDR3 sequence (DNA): TGTGCCAGCAGCTGGGACCTAGCGGGGGAGACCCAGTACTTC. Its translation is CASSWDLAGETQYF.

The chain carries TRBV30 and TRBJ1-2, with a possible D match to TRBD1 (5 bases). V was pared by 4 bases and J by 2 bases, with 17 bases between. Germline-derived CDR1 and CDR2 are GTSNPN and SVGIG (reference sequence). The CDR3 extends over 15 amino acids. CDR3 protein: CAWTRLGVANYGYTF. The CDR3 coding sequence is TGTGCCTGGACAAGACTAGGGGTTGCGAACTATGGCTACACCTTC.

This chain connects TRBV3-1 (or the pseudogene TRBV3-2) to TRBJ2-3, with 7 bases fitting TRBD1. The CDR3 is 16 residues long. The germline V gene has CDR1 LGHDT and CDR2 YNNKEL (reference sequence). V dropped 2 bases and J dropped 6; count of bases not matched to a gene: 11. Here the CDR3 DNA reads TGTGCCAGCAGCCAACGTTTAGGGGGCGCGGTGGATACGCAGTATTTT. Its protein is CASSQRLGGAVDTQYF.

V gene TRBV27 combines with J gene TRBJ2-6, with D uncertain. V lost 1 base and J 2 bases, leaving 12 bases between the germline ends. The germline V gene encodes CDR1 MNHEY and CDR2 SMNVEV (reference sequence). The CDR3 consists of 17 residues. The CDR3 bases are TGTGCCAGCAGTTTATTCTCTCGCGTCGCTGGGGCCAACGTCCTGACTTTC. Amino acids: CASSLFSRVAGANVLTF.

The CDR3 DNA reads as TGTGCCGAGGCAGAAGGGGACTATGGCTACACCTTC. It codes for CAEAEGDYGYTF. The chain joins TRBV6-6 to TRBJ1-2, with D tentatively TRBD1 (5 bases). The CDR3 spans 12 residues. The V gene lost 11 bases and the J gene lost 3 bases, with 13 bases spanning the gap. CDR1 and CDR2 (germline): MNHNY, SVGAGI (reference sequence).

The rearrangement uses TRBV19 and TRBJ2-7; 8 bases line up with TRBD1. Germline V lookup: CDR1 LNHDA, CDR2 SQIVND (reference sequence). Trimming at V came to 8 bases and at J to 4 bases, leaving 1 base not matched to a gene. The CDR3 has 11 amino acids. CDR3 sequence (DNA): TGTGCCAGTCAGGGGGCTTACGAGCAGTACTTC. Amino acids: CASQGAYEQYF.

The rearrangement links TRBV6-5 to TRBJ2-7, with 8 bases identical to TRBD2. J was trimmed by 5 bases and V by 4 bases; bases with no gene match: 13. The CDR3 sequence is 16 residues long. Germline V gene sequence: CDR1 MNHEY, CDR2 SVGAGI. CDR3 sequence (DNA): TGTGCCAGCAGTTCCCCAGCGGGAGACGGGAGGAACGAGCAGTACTTC. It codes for CASSSPAGDGRNEQYF.

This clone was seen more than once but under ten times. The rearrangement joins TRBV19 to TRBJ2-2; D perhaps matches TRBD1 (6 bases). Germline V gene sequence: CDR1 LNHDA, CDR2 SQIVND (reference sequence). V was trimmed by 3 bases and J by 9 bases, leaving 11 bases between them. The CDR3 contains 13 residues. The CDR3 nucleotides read TGTGCCAGTAGTATGTGGGGGCCTCGGGAGCTGTTTTTT. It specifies CASSMWGPRELFF. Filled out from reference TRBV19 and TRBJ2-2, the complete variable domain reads DGGITQSPKYLFRKEGQNVTLSCEQNLNHDAMYWYRQDPGQGLRLIYYSQIVNDFQKGDIAEGYSVSREKKESFPLTVTSAQKNPTAFYLCASSMWGPRELFFGEGSRLTVL.

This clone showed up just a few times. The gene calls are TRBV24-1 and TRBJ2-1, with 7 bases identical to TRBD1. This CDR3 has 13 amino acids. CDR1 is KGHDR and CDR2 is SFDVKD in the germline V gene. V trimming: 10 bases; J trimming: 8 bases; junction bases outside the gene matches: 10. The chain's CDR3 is CATDRRSSDEQFF. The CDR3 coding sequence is TGTGCCACGGACAGGCGCTCTTCCGATGAGCAGTTCTTC.

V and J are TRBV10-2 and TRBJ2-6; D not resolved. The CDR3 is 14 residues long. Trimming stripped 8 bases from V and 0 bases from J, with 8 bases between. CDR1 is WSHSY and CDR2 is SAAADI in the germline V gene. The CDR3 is CASYELSGANVLTF. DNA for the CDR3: TGCGCCAGCTACGAACTCTCTGGGGCCAACGTCCTGACTTTC.

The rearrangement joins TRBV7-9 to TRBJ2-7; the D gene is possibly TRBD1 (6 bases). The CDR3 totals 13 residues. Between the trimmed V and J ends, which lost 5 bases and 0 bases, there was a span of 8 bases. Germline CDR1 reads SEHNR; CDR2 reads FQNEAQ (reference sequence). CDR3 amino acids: CASSPTGSYEQYF. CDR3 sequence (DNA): TGTGCCAGCAGCCCGACAGGCTCCTACGAGCAGTACTTC. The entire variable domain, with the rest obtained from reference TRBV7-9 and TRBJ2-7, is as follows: DTGVSQNPRHKITKRGQNVTFRCDPISEHNRLYWYRQTLGQGPEFLTYFQNEAQLEKSRLLSDRFSAERPKGSFSTLEIQRTEQGDSAMYLCASSPTGSYEQYFGPGTRLTVT.

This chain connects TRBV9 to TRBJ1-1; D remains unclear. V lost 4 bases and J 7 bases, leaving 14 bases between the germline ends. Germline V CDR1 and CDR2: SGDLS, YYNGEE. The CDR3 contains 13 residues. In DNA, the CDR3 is TGTGCCAGCAGCCTAGATGGGCAAATTGAAGCTTTCTTT. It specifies CASSLDGQIEAFF.